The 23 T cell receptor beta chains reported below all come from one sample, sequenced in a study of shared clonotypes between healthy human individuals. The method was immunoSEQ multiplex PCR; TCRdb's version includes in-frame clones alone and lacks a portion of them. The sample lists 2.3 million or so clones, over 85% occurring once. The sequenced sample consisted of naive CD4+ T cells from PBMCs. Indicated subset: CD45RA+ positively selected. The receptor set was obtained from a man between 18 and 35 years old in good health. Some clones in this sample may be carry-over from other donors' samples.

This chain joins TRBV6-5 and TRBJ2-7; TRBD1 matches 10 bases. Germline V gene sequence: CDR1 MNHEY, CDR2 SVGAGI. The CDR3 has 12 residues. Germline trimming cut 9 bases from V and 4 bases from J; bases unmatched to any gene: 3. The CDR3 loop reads CASRQGAYEQYF. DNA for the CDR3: TGTGCCAGTAGACAGGGGGCATACGAGCAGTACTTC.

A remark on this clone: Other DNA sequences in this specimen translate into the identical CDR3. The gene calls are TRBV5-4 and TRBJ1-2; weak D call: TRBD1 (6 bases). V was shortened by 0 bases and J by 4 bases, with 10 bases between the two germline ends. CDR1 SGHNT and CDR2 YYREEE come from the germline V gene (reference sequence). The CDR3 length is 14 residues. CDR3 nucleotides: TGTGCCAGCAGCTTGGGCGGAGGGGGCTATGGCTACACCTTC. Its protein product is CASSLGGGGYGYTF.

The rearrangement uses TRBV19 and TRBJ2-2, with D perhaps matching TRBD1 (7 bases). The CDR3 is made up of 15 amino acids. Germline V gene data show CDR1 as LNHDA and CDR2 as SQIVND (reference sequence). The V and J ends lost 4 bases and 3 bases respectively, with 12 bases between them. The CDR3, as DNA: TGTGCCAGTAGTACAGCAGGGGGGTACACCGGGGAGCTGTTTTTT. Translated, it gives CASSTAGGYTGELFF.

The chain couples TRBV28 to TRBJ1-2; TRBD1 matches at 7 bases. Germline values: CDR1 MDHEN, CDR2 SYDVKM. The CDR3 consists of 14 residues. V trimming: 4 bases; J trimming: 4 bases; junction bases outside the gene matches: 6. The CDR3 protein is CASSSDRTGYGYTF. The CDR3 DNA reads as TGTGCCAGCAGTTCGGACAGGACCGGCTATGGCTACACCTTC.

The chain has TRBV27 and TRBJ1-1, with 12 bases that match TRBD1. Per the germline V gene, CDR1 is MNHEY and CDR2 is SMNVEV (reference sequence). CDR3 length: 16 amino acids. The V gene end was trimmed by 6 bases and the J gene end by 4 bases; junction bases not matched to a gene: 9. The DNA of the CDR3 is TGTGCCAGCAGCCGGGACAGGGGGCGGGTTAGCACTGAAGCTTTCTTT. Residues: CASSRDRGRVSTEAFF.

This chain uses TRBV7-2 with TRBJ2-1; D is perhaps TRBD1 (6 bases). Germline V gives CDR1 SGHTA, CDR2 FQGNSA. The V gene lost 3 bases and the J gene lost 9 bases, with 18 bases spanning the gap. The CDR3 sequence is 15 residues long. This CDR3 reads CASSFVTGLESEQFF. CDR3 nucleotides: TGTGCCAGCAGCTTTGTAACAGGGCTAGAGTCTGAGCAGTTCTTC.

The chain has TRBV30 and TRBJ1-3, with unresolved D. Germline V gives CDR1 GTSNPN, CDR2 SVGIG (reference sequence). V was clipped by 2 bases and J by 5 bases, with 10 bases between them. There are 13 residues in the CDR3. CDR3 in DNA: TGTGCCTGGAGTTCAGCTTCTCGAAACACCATATATTTT. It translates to CAWSSASRNTIYF. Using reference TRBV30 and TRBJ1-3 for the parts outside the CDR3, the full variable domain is SQTIHQWPATLVQPVGSPLSLECTVEGTSNPNLYWYRQAAGRGLQLLFYSVGIGQISSEVPQNLSASRPQDRQFILSSKKLLLSDSGFYLCAWSSASRNTIYFGEGSWLTVV.

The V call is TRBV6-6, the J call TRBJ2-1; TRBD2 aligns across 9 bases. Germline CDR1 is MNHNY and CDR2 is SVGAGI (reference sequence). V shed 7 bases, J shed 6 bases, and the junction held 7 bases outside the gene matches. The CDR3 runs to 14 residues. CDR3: CASKAREGGNEQFF. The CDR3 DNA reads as TGTGCCAGCAAGGCGCGGGAGGGGGGCAATGAGCAGTTCTTC.

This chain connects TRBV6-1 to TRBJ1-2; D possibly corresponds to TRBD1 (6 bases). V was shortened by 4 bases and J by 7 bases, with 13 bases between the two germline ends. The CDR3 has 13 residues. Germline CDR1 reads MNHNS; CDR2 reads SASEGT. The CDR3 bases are TGTGCCAGCAGTGCCGTGGGGGCGGGTGGCTACACCTTC. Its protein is CASSAVGAGGYTF.

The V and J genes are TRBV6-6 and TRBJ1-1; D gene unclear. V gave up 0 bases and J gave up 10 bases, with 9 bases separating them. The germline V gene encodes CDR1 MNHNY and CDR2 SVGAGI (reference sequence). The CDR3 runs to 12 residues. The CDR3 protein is CASSYSSRLAFF. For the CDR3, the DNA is TGTGCCAGCAGTTACTCGTCCAGATTAGCTTTCTTT.

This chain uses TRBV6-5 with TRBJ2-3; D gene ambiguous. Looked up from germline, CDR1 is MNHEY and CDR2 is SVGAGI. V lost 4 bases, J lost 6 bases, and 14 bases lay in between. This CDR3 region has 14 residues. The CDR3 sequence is CASSSVRFEDTQYF. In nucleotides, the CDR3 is TGTGCCAGCAGTTCCGTCAGATTCGAGGATACGCAGTATTTT.

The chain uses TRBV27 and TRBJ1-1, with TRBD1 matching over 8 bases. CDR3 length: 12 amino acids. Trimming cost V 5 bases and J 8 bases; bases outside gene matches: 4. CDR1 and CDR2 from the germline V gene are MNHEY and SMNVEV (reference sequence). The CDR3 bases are TGTGCCAGCAGTGTGACAGGGGTCGAAGCTTTCTTT. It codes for CASSVTGVEAFF.

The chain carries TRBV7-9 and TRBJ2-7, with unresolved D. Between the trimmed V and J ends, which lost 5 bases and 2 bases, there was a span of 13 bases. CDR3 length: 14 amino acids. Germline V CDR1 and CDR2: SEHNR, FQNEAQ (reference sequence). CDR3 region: CASSQQLSTYEQYF. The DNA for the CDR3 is TGTGCCAGCAGCCAACAGCTTTCTACCTACGAGCAGTACTTC.

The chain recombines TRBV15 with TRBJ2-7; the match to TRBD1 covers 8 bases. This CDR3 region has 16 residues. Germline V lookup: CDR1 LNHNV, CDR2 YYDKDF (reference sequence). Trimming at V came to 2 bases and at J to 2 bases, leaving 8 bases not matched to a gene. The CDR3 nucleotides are TGTGCCACCAGCAGAACAGCCGCAGGGGGCACCTACGAGCAGTACTTC. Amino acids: CATSRTAAGGTYEQYF.

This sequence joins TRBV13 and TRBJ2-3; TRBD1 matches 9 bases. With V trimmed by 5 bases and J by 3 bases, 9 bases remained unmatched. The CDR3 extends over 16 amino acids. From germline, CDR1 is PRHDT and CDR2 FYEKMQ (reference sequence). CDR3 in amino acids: CASSLRTGVGTDTQYF. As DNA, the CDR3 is TGTGCCAGCAGCCTACGGACAGGGGTCGGGACAGATACGCAGTATTTT. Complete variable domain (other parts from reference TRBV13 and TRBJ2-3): AAGVIQSPRHLIKEKRETATLKCYPIPRHDTVYWYQQGPGQDPQFLISFYEKMQSDKGSIPDRFSAQQFSDYHSELNMSSLELGDSALYFCASSLRTGVGTDTQYFGPGTRLTVL.

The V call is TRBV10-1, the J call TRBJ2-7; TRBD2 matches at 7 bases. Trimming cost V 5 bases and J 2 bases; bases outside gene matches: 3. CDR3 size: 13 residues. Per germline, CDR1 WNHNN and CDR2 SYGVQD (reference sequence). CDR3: CASSNAGAYEQYF. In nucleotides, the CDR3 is TGCGCCAGCAGTAATGCGGGAGCCTACGAGCAGTACTTC.

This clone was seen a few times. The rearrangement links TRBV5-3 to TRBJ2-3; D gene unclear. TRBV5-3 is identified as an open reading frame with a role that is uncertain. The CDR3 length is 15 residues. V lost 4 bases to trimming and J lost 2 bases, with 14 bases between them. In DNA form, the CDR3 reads TGTGCCAGAAGCGAGCCGGACCGACCCACAGATACGCAGTATTTT. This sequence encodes CARSEPDRPTDTQYF.

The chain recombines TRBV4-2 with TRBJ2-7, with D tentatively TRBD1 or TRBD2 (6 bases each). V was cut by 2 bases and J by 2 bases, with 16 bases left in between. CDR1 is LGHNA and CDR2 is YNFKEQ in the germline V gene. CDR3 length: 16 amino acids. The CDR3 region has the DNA TGTGCCAGCAGCCAACCACACACGGGGGCTGCCTACGAGCAGTACTTC. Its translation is CASSQPHTGAAYEQYF.

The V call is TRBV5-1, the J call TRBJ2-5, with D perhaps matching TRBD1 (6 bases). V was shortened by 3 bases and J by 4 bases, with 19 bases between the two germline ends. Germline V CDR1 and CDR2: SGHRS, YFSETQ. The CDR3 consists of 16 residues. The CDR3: CASSSAGTTQGETQYF. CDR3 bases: TGCGCCAGCAGCTCGGCCGGGACAACCCAAGGAGAGACCCAGTACTTC.

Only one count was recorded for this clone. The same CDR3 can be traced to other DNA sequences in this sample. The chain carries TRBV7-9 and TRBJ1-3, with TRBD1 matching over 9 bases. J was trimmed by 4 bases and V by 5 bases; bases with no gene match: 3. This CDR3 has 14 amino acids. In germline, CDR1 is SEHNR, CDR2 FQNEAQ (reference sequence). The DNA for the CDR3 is TGTGCCAGCAGCCCAGGGACAGGGGGAAACACCATATATTTT. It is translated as CASSPGTGGNTIYF. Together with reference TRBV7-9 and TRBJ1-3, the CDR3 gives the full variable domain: DTGVSQNPRHKITKRGQNVTFRCDPISEHNRLYWYRQTLGQGPEFLTYFQNEAQLEKSRLLSDRFSAERPKGSFSTLEIQRTEQGDSAMYLCASSPGTGGNTIYFGEGSWLTVV.

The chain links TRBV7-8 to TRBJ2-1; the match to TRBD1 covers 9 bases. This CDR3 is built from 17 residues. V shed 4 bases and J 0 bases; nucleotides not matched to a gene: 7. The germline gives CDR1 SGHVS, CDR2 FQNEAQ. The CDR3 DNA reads TGTGCCAGCAGCTGGCAGGACAGGGGTTTCTCCTACAATGAGCAGTTCTTC. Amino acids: CASSWQDRGFSYNEQFF.

In DNA form, the CDR3 reads TGCAGCGTTGGGGGACTCAACACAGATACGCAGTATTTT. Its translation is CSVGGLNTDTQYF. The chain joins TRBV29-1 to TRBJ2-3, with D maybe TRBD2 (6 bases). The CDR3 runs to 13 residues. The germline gives CDR1 SQVTM, CDR2 ANQGSEA. Trimming stripped 4 bases from V and 2 bases from J, with 10 bases between.

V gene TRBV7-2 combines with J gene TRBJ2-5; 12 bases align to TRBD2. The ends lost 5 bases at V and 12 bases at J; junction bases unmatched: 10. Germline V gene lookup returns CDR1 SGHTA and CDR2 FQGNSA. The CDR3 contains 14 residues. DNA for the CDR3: TGTGCCAGCAGCCCGAGGACTAGCGGGGAACCAGAGTACTTC. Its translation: CASSPRTSGEPEYF.